The 10 T cell receptor beta chains in this list originate from one sample, sequenced in a study of T cells in Graves' hyperthyroidism and ophthalmopathy. RNA transcripts provided the source from which TCR beta CDR3 regions were amplified. First-round RT-PCR of the TCR CDR3 relied on the HTBI primer set. Via MiXCR, TCRdb re-called the multiplex PCR reads, giving one row per CDR3 protein. In the table there are about 640,000 distinct CDR3 sequences, around 21% of which are singletons. Specimen: blood. The source of these receptors is a man aged 25 to 40 with Graves' ophthalmopathy.

This clonotype was counted a few times. The V gene is TRBV6-1, the J gene TRBJ2-1; 12 positions match TRBD2. The germline V gene has CDR1 MNHNS and CDR2 SASEGT. The V and J ends lost 6 bases and 8 bases, in that order; junction bases with no gene match: 14. The CDR3 runs to 17 residues. The DNA for the CDR3 is TGTGCCAGCAGCCCCGGGACTAGCGGGCCCGGCAGTGATGAGCAGTTCTTC. Amino acids: CASSPGTSGPGSDEQFF.

This clonotype has a handful of counts. This chain links TRBV20-1 with TRBJ2-7; 8 nucleotides align to TRBD1. The CDR3 loop spans 15 amino acids. V dropped 4 bases and J dropped 0; count of bases not matched to a gene: 8. Germline CDR1 DFQATT, CDR2 SNEGSKA (reference sequence). The CDR3 spells CSAMDRAPSSYEQYF. The CDR3 nucleotides read TGCAGTGCTATGGACAGGGCCCCTTCCTCCTACGAGCAGTACTTC.

The genes are TRBV9 and TRBJ2-5, with TRBD1 matching over 8 bases. The CDR3 is 17 residues long. Germline lookup yields CDR1 SGDLS and CDR2 YYNGEE. With V trimmed by 0 bases and J by 2 bases, 9 bases remained unmatched. CDR3 residues: CASSVEWTGTSQETQYF. The CDR3 coding sequence is TGTGCCAGCAGCGTAGAATGGACAGGGACTTCGCAAGAGACCCAGTACTTC.

CDR3 nucleotide sequence: TGTGCCTGGAGTGTGACGCAGAATCAGCCCCAGCATTTT. Protein product: CAWSVTQNQPQHF. This rearrangement joins TRBV30 to TRBJ1-5; D not certain. The CDR3 sequence is 13 residues long. Germline V gene lookup returns CDR1 GTSNPN and CDR2 SVGIG (reference sequence). Trimming stripped 0 bases from V and 4 bases from J, with 7 bases between.

This sequence joins TRBV6-1 and TRBJ1-3; the D is unclear. This CDR3 spans 14 amino acids. Per the germline V gene, CDR1 is MNHNS and CDR2 is SASEGT. The ends were cut back, 6 bases at V and 2 bases at J, with 11 bases in the middle. CDR3 nucleotides: TGTGCCAGCAGCGGTGCGGGAGCTGGAAACACCATATATTTT. Encoded protein: CASSGAGAGNTIYF.

The V call is TRBV7-9, the J call TRBJ2-3; D is undetermined. The CDR3 totals 14 residues. Germline CDR1 is SEHNR and CDR2 is FQNEAQ (reference sequence). V was trimmed by 3 bases and J by 1 base, leaving 8 bases between them. The CDR3 protein is CASSFQLGTDTQYF. In nucleotides, the CDR3 is TGTGCCAGCAGCTTTCAACTCGGCACAGATACGCAGTATTTT.

The chain combines TRBV7-9 with TRBJ2-7; 8 bases are shared with TRBD2. The CDR3 spans 14 residues. CDR1 and CDR2 from the germline V gene are SEHNR and FQNEAQ (reference sequence). Losses at the gene ends were 3 bases for V and 5 bases for J; bases not matched to a gene: 6. CDR3 nucleotides: TGTGCCAGCAGCTTCACGGGAGGGCCGAACGAGCAGTACTTC. Residues: CASSFTGGPNEQYF. The variable domain in full, completed from reference TRBV7-9 and TRBJ2-7, reads DTGVSQNPRHKITKRGQNVTFRCDPISEHNRLYWYRQTLGQGPEFLTYFQNEAQLEKSRLLSDRFSAERPKGSFSTLEIQRTEQGDSAMYLCASSFTGGPNEQYFGPGTRLTVT.

This clonotype was found a few times. This chain uses TRBV12-3 or TRBV12-4 with TRBJ2-2, with 8 bases fitting TRBD2. V was clipped by 4 bases and J by 4 bases; unmatched bases: 8. This CDR3 spans 16 amino acids. The CDR3 spells CASSYPGTRATGELFF. The CDR3 DNA reads as TGTGCCAGCAGTTACCCCGGGACTAGGGCCACCGGGGAGCTGTTTTTT.

V and J are TRBV6-5 and TRBJ2-4, with unresolved D. The CDR3 sequence is 16 residues long. Trimming pared 0 bases from V and 0 bases from J, leaving 9 bases between. Germline CDR1 is MNHEY and CDR2 is SVGAGI. The CDR3 DNA reads TGTGCCAGCAGTTACTCGATAGGTCTAGCCAAAAACATTCAGTACTTC. Translating it yields CASSYSIGLAKNIQYF.

This chain links TRBV28 with TRBJ2-7; 7 nucleotides align to TRBD1. The V segment lost 5 bases and the J segment 3 bases; nucleotides outside the gene matches: 10. CDR3 length: 15 amino acids. Per germline, CDR1 MDHEN and CDR2 SYDVKM. The CDR3 reads CASSPSGDRHYEQYF. CDR3 coding DNA: TGTGCCAGCAGTCCCAGTGGGGACAGACACTACGAGCAGTACTTC.